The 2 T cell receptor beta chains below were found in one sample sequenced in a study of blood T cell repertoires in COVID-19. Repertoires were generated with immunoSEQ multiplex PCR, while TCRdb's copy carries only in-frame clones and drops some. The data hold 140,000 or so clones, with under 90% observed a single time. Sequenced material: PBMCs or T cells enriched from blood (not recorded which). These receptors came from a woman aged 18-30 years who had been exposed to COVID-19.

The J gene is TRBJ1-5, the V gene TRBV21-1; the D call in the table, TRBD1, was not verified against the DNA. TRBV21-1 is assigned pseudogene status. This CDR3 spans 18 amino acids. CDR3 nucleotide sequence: TGTGCCAGCAGCAAGAAGGGGACAGTTCGCCCTCTGAATCAGCCCCAGCATTTT. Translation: CASSKKGTVRPLNQPQHF.

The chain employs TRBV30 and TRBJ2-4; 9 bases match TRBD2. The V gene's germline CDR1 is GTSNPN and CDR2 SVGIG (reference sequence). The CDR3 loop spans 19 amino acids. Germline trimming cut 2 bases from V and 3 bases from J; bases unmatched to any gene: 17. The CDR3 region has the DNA TGTGCCTGGAGTCTTAATACCGGGGTTAGCGGGAGTATCAAAAACATTCAGTACTTC. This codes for CAWSLNTGVSGSIKNIQYF.